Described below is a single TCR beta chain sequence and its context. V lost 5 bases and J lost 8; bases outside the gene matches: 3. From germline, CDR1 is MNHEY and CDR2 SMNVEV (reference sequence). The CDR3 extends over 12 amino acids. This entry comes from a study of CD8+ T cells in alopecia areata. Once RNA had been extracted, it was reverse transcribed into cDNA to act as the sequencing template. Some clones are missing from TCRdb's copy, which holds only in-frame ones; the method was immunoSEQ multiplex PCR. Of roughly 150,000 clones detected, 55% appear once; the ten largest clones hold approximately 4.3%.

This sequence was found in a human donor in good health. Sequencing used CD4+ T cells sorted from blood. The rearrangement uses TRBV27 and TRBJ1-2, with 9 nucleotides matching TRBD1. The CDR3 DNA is TGTGCCAGCAGTATGGGACAGGGAGGCTACACCTTC. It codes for CASSMGQGGYTF.